The 21 T cell receptor beta chains listed next were all sequenced from one sample in a study of shared clonotypes between healthy human individuals. The protocol was immunoSEQ multiplex PCR, while the TCRdb copy is restricted to in-frame clones and leaves out a portion. In the table there are about half a million clones, roughly 80% of which are singletons. Sequencing used PBMCs. The receptors originated from a woman aged 40 to 49 in good health. Some clones in this sample may be carry-over from other donors' samples.

The chain links TRBV7-2 to TRBJ1-4; 7 nucleotides align to TRBD1. Germline-derived CDR1 and CDR2 are SGHTA and FQGNSA. V shed 5 bases and J 8 bases; nucleotides not matched to a gene: 14. The CDR3 has 16 residues. CDR3 region: CASSPHRTGRNEKLFF. In DNA, the CDR3 is TGTGCCAGCAGCCCACACCGGACAGGACGGAACGAAAAACTGTTTTTT.

This chain links TRBV10-3 with TRBJ2-2, with 7 nucleotides matching TRBD2. V lost 2 bases to trimming and J lost 5 bases; unmatched junction nucleotides: 17. The CDR3 totals 19 residues. Germline CDR1 is ENHRY and CDR2 is SYGVKD. The CDR3 DNA reads as TGTGCCATCAGTGAGCCGACGGTTGGCGGCCAGCGGGGAACCGGGGAGCTGTTTTTT. Protein product: CAISEPTVGGQRGTGELFF.

The CDR3 coding sequence is TGTGCCAGTAGGGTGGGGGCAGGCAATCAGCCCCAGCATTTT. Its protein is CASRVGAGNQPQHF. The rearrangement links TRBV6-1 to TRBJ1-5, with TRBD1 as a possible D gene (6 bases). Trimming removed 9 bases at V and 2 bases at J, with 14 bases between. Germline CDR1 is MNHNS and CDR2 is SASEGT. The CDR3 has 14 amino acids.

This clone has ten or more counts. This chain connects TRBV5-6 to TRBJ1-2; maybe TRBD1 (5 bases). The germline gives CDR1 SGHDT, CDR2 YYEEEE. CDR3 length: 16 amino acids. Trimming pared 0 bases from V and 4 bases from J, leaving 16 bases between. The CDR3 is CASSLGWASGGYGYTF. CDR3 in DNA: TGTGCCAGCAGCTTGGGATGGGCGTCGGGGGGCTATGGCTACACCTTC.

This rearrangement joins TRBV5-1 to TRBJ2-3, with D perhaps assigned TRBD1 or TRBD2 (5 bases each). Germline CDR1 reads SGHRS; CDR2 reads YFSETQ. V dropped 0 bases and J dropped 0 bases, with 11 bases sitting between them. CDR3 length equals 16 residues. This chain's CDR3 is CASSLAGAASTDTQYF. The CDR3 DNA reads as TGCGCCAGCAGCTTGGCCGGGGCAGCTAGCACAGATACGCAGTATTTT.

The chain carries TRBV30 and TRBJ1-1; D perhaps matches TRBD1 (6 bases). V lost 4 bases to trimming and J lost 11 bases, with 14 bases between them. The length of the CDR3 is 11 residues. Looked up from germline, CDR1 is GTSNPN and CDR2 is SVGIG (reference sequence). The CDR3 region has the DNA TGTGCCTGGACAAGGGGGGGAATGGCTTTCTTT. Amino acids: CAWTRGGMAFF.

This clone has a handful of counts. It differs at one base from a far larger clone, so likely a read error. Other DNA sequences in the same sample also yield this CDR3. The chain couples TRBV25-1 to TRBJ1-2; perhaps TRBD1 as D (6 bases). CDR1 and CDR2 from the germline V gene are MGHDK and SYGVNS. CDR3 length: 14 residues. The CDR3 protein is CASSPDRPWDGYTF. CDR3 coding DNA: TGTGCCAGCAGCCCCGACAGGCCTTGGGATGGCTACACCTTT.

V is TRBV29-1 and J is TRBJ2-7; TRBD1 aligns across 9 bases. CDR3 length: 17 amino acids. The germline V gene encodes CDR1 SQVTM and CDR2 ANQGSEA. V was clipped by 0 bases and J by 2 bases; unmatched bases: 11. In DNA form, the CDR3 reads TGCAGCGTTGAAGACCCGGGACAGGGACAAGGTACCTACGAGCAGTACTTC. This gives the protein CSVEDPGQGQGTYEQYF.

The V and J genes are TRBV10-2 and TRBJ1-1; 7 bases match TRBD1. This CDR3 contains 15 residues. The V gene's germline CDR1 is WSHSY and CDR2 SAAADI. Germline trimming cut 4 bases from V and 6 bases from J; bases unmatched to any gene: 11. The CDR3 DNA reads as TGCGCCAGCAGTGGACAGGGTCTTGTTAGGGCTGAAGCTTTCTTT. This codes for CASSGQGLVRAEAFF.

The DNA for the CDR3 is TGTGCCAGCAGTTTAGGGCAGCGGATTCACGAGCAGTACTTC. It encodes CASSLGQRIHEQYF. The rearrangement joins TRBV28 to TRBJ2-7, with a weak D call TRBD2 (5 bases). The CDR3 is 14 amino acids. CDR1 is MDHEN and CDR2 is SYDVKM in the germline V gene. Trimming cost V 2 bases and J 5 bases, with 13 bases left between them.

The chain carries TRBV19 and TRBJ1-5, with 8 bases lining up with TRBD1. The germline V gene has CDR1 LNHDA and CDR2 SQIVND (reference sequence). This CDR3 has 17 amino acids. The trim removed 3 bases at V and 4 bases at J, leaving 11 bases unmatched. The chain's CDR3 is CASSIMIRGPLNQPQHF. In DNA form, the CDR3 reads TGTGCCAGTAGTATTATGATCAGGGGGCCCTTAAATCAGCCCCAGCATTTT. The whole variable domain, remainder taken from reference TRBV19 and TRBJ1-5, is DGGITQSPKYLFRKEGQNVTLSCEQNLNHDAMYWYRQDPGQGLRLIYYSQIVNDFQKGDIAEGYSVSREKKESFPLTVTSAQKNPTAFYLCASSIMIRGPLNQPQHFGDGTRLSIL.

The genes are TRBV9 and TRBJ1-2, with TRBD1 matching over 8 bases. J gave up 3 bases and V 4 bases, and 5 bases lay outside the gene matches. Germline V lookup: CDR1 SGDLS, CDR2 YYNGEE. This CDR3 spans 14 amino acids. CDR3 nucleotide sequence: TGTGCCAGCAGCCTAACGACAGGGGACTATGGCTACACCTTC. Translated, it gives CASSLTTGDYGYTF.

The chain is built from TRBV10-2 and TRBJ2-7; 12 positions agree with TRBD2. This CDR3 spans 13 amino acids. V trimming: 7 bases; J trimming: 12 bases; junction bases outside the gene matches: 10. Germline V CDR1 and CDR2: WSHSY, SAAADI. The CDR3, as DNA: TGCGCCAGCACAGTTCTAGCGGGAGGGCCTCCGTACTTC. This translates into CASTVLAGGPPYF.

J is TRBJ2-2 and V is TRBV30; D ambiguous. Germline V CDR1 and CDR2: GTSNPN, SVGIG (reference sequence). This CDR3 is 12 amino acids long. V was shortened by 3 bases and J by 2 bases, with 4 bases between the two germline ends. The CDR3 reads CAWRFNTGELFF. DNA of the CDR3: TGTGCCTGGAGGTTCAACACCGGGGAGCTGTTTTTT.

With respect to this clone: A read error is likely here: a far larger clone is one base away. This CDR3 is also generated by other DNA sequences in the sample. This chain uses TRBV7-9 with TRBJ2-3, with 12 positions matching TRBD2. This CDR3 is built from 18 residues. Losses at the gene ends were 3 bases for V and 4 bases for J; bases not matched to a gene: 11. Germline V gene lookup returns CDR1 SEHNR and CDR2 FQNEAQ (reference sequence). This CDR3 is CASSLTLAGGAIADTQYF. CDR3 in DNA: TGTGCCAGCAGCTTGACCCTAGCGGGAGGGGCGATAGCAGATACGCAGTATTTT.

The chain links TRBV2 to TRBJ2-2; possible D gene TRBD1, 5 bases. Germline loops: CDR1 SNHLY, CDR2 FYNNEI. The CDR3 covers 14 residues. V lost 4 bases and J 5 bases, leaving 11 bases between the germline ends. Here the CDR3 reads CASSVLGRTGELFF. DNA for the CDR3: TGTGCCAGCAGTGTGTTGGGGCGAACCGGGGAGCTGTTTTTT.

The table lists this clone with a few counts. This rearrangement joins TRBV5-4 to TRBJ1-2, with no clear D. This CDR3 has 13 residues. Germline-derived CDR1 and CDR2 are SGHNT and YYREEE (reference sequence). V was pared by 2 bases and J by 3 bases, with 8 bases between. The CDR3 protein is CASSFETYYGYTF. CDR3 DNA sequence: TGTGCCAGCAGCTTTGAGACATACTATGGCTACACCTTC. Full variable domain (remainder filled in from reference TRBV5-4 and TRBJ1-2): ETGVTQSPTHLIKTRGQQVTLRCSSQSGHNTVSWYQQALGQGPQFIFQYYREEENGRGNFPPRFSGLQFPNYSSELNVNALELDDSALYLCASSFETYYGYTFGSGTRLTVV.

The genes are TRBV10-3 and TRBJ1-2; possible D gene TRBD1, 6 bases. The CDR3 loop spans 12 amino acids. The germline gives CDR1 ENHRY, CDR2 SYGVKD. Trimming pared 11 bases from V and 8 bases from J, leaving 18 bases between. The CDR3 is CASLVQGRGYTF. Written as DNA, the CDR3 is TGTGCCTCGTTGGTACAGGGTCGGGGCTACACCTTC.

As to this clone: A read error likely explains this, since a far larger clone differs by one base. The chain uses TRBV18 and TRBJ2-5; perhaps TRBD1 as D (5 bases). The CDR3 extends over 13 amino acids. Per germline, CDR1 KGHSH and CDR2 LQKENI. V lost 2 bases and J 13 bases, leaving 17 bases between the germline ends. CDR3 amino acids: CASSPNTGYERYF. The CDR3 coding sequence is TGTGCCAGCTCACCAAACACAGGCTACGAGCGGTACTTC.

This chain connects TRBV19 to TRBJ1-1; a possible D gene is TRBD1 (5 bases). The V and J ends lost 6 bases and 1 base respectively, with 12 bases between them. The CDR3 runs to 14 residues. The germline gives CDR1 LNHDA, CDR2 SQIVND (reference sequence). Here the CDR3 reads CASRGRDPNTEAFF. CDR3 sequence (DNA): TGTGCCAGTAGGGGACGGGACCCGAACACTGAAGCTTTCTTT. The full variable domain, in which reference TRBV19 and TRBJ1-1 provide the parts outside the CDR3, is DGGITQSPKYLFRKEGQNVTLSCEQNLNHDAMYWYRQDPGQGLRLIYYSQIVNDFQKGDIAEGYSVSREKKESFPLTVTSAQKNPTAFYLCASRGRDPNTEAFFGQGTRLTVV.

This chain uses TRBV7-3 with TRBJ1-1, with D tentatively TRBD1 (5 bases). The CDR3 contains 13 residues. CDR1 SGHTA and CDR2 FQGTGA come from the germline V gene. Trimming cost V 5 bases and J 5 bases, with 12 bases left between them. The CDR3 loop is CASSTPGGTEAFF. For the CDR3, the DNA is TGTGCCAGCAGCACCCCGGGGGGGACTGAAGCTTTCTTT.